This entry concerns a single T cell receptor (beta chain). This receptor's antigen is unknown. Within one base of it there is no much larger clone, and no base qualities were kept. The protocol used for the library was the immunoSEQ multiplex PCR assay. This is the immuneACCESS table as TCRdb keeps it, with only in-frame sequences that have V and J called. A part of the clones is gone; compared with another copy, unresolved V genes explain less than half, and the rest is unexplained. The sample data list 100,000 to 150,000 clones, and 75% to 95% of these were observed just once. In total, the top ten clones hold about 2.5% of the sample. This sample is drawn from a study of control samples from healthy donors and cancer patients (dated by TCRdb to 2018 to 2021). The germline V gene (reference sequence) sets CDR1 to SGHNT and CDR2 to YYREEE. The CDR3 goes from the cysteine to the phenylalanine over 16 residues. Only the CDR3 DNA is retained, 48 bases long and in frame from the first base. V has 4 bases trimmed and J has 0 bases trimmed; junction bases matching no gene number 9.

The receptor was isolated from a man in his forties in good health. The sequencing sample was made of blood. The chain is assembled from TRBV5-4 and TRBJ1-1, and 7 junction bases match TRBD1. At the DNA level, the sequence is TGTGCCAGCAGCCTGGGACAGCTCTTCATGAACACTGAAGCTTTCTTT. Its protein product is CASSLGQLFMNTEAFF.